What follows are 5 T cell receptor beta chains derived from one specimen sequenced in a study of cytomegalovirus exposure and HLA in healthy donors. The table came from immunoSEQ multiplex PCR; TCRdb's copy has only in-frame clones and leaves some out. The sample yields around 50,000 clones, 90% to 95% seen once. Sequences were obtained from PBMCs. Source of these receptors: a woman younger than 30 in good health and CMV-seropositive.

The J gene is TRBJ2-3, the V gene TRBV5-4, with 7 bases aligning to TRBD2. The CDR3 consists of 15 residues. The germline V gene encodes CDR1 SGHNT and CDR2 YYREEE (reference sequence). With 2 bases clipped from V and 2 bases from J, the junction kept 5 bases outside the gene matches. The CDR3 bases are TGTGCCAGCAGCTTAGGAGCGGGGTACACAGATACGCAGTATTTT. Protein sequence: CASSLGAGYTDTQYF.

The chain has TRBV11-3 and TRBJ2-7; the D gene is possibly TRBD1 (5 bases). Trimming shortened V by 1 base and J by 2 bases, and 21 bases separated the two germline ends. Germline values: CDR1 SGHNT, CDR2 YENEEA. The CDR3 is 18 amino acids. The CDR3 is CASSLGAGLEVIAYEQYF. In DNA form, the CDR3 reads TGTGCCAGCAGCTTAGGGGCAGGGCTAGAGGTTATAGCCTACGAGCAGTACTTC.

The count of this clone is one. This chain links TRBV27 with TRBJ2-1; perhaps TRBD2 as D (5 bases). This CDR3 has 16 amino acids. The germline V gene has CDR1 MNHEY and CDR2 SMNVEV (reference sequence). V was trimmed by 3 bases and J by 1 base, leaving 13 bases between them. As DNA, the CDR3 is TGTGCCAGCAGTTTTTCACTAGACATGTCCTACAATGAGCAGTTCTTC. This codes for CASSFSLDMSYNEQFF.

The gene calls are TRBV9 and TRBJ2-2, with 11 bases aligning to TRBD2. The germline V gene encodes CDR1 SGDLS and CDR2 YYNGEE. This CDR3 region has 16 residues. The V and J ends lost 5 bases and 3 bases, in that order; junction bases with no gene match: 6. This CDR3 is CASSQLAGGHTGELFF. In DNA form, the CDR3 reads TGTGCCAGCAGTCAATTAGCGGGAGGGCACACCGGGGAGCTGTTTTTT.

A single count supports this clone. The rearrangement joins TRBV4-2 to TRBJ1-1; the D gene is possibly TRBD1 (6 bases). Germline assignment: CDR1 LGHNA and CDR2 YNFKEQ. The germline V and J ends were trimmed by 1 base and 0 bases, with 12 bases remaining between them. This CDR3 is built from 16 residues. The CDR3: CASSQGTGILNTEAFF. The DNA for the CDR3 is TGTGCCAGCAGCCAAGGAACAGGGATATTGAACACTGAAGCTTTCTTT.